These 24 T cell receptor beta chains originate from one sample sequenced in a study of shared clonotypes between healthy human individuals. This table comes from immunoSEQ multiplex PCR, and its TCRdb copy is limited to in-frame clones, with some not included. This sample yields over 2 million clones, of which about 95% are seen a single time; 0.1% to 0.15% belongs to the top ten. The sample consisted of naive CD4+ T cells sorted from blood. Noted subset: CD45RA+ positively selected. Receptors originate from a man aged 18 to 30 in good health.

V and J are TRBV9 and TRBJ2-7; D is perhaps TRBD2 (6 bases). Trimming shortened V by 2 bases and J by 3 bases, and 9 bases separated the two germline ends. Germline assignment: CDR1 SGDLS and CDR2 YYNGEE. The CDR3 has 13 residues. The CDR3 DNA reads TGTGCCAGCAGCGTGGCGGGGCTCTACGAGCAGTACTTC. Translating gives CASSVAGLYEQYF. The complete variable domain, with remaining parts taken from reference TRBV9 and TRBJ2-7, reads DSGVTQTPKHLITATGQRVTLRCSPRSGDLSVYWYQQSLDQGLQFLIQYYNGEERAKGNILERFSAQQFPDLHSELNLSSLELGDSALYFCASSVAGLYEQYFGPGTRLTVT.

J is TRBJ2-5 and V is TRBV30, with no clear D. This CDR3 region has 12 residues. V was shortened by 3 bases and J by 2 bases, with 7 bases between the two germline ends. Germline values: CDR1 GTSNPN, CDR2 SVGIG (reference sequence). CDR3 residues: CAWRQEQETQYF. The CDR3 bases are TGTGCCTGGAGACAAGAGCAAGAGACCCAGTACTTC.

The rearrangement joins TRBV28 to TRBJ2-2, with 8 nucleotides matching TRBD2. The CDR3 contains 14 residues. V lost 10 bases to trimming and J lost 7 bases; unmatched junction nucleotides: 11. The germline V gene encodes CDR1 MDHEN and CDR2 SYDVKM. CDR3 sequence reads: CATHQLAVDGELFF. The DNA of the CDR3 is TGTGCCACCCACCAACTAGCGGTTGACGGGGAGCTGTTTTTT.

The chain combines TRBV4-1 with TRBJ1-6; D is uncertain. The ends were cut back, 0 bases at V and 7 bases at J, with 19 bases in the middle. Germline V gives CDR1 MGHRA, CDR2 YSYEKL. CDR3 length: 18 amino acids. The CDR3 region has the DNA TGCGCCAGCAGCCAAGAATCCGGGCAGGAAAATCCCAATTCACCCCTCCACTTT. Its protein product is CASSQESGQENPNSPLHF.

Concerning this clone itself: The same CDR3 arises from other DNA sequences in this sample as well. V gene TRBV7-9 combines with J gene TRBJ2-7; D perhaps matches TRBD2 (5 bases). With 1 base removed from V and 3 bases from J, the gap between germline ends came to 7 bases. This CDR3 comprises 13 residues. Germline V lookup: CDR1 SEHNR, CDR2 FQNEAQ (reference sequence). CDR3 sequence reads: CASSLGGLYEQYF. As DNA, the CDR3 is TGTGCCAGCAGCTTAGGAGGGCTCTACGAGCAGTACTTC.

The chain links TRBV27 to TRBJ2-1; D may be TRBD2 (6 bases). Germline V CDR1 and CDR2: MNHEY, SMNVEV (reference sequence). This CDR3 comprises 16 residues. Trimming cost V 7 bases and J 0 bases, with 16 bases left between them. CDR3 nucleotides: TGTGCCAGCACCGCCCTGGCGGGAAGCTCCTACAATGAGCAGTTCTTC. It specifies CASTALAGSSYNEQFF.

A single count supports this clone. The genes are TRBV7-8 and TRBJ2-1; 7 nucleotides line up with TRBD2. V gave up 6 bases and J gave up 10 bases; unmatched junction bases: 9. CDR1 is SGHVS and CDR2 is FQNEAQ in the germline V gene. The CDR3 has 13 amino acids. This CDR3 is CASRPVFGREQFF. DNA for the CDR3: TGTGCCAGCAGGCCCGTGTTCGGGAGGGAGCAGTTCTTC. Supplemented by reference TRBV7-8 and TRBJ2-1, the full variable domain reads GAGVSQSPRYKVAKRGQDVALRCDPISGHVSLFWYQQALGQGPEFLTYFQNEAQLDKSGLPSDRFFAERPEGSVSTLKIQRTQQEDSAVYLCASRPVFGREQFFGPGTRLTVL.

The rearrangement links TRBV19 to TRBJ2-1; the match to TRBD2 covers 11 bases. Per germline, CDR1 LNHDA and CDR2 SQIVND (reference sequence). The V segment lost 6 bases and the J segment 11 bases; nucleotides outside the gene matches: 9. This CDR3 has 14 amino acids. The CDR3 sequence is CASSLGLAVLKQFF. The CDR3 DNA follows: TGTGCCAGTAGCTTGGGACTAGCGGTCTTGAAGCAGTTCTTC.

Here the CDR3 DNA reads TGTGCCAGTAGTATACAAGCGGGAGGGCCCCACGAGCAGTACTTC. Translated, it gives CASSIQAGGPHEQYF. This rearrangement joins TRBV19 to TRBJ2-7, with 10 bases identical to TRBD2. This CDR3 is built from 15 residues. Unmatched junction bases numbered 6, after V lost 2 bases and J lost 5 bases. CDR1 and CDR2 from the germline V gene are LNHDA and SQIVND (reference sequence).

As for this clone: The same CDR3 can be traced to other DNA sequences in this sample. The J gene is TRBJ1-5, the V gene TRBV18, with D uncertain. Trimming took off 0 bases at V and 1 base at J, with 7 bases between the two ends. Germline CDR1 reads KGHSH; CDR2 reads LQKENI. CDR3 length: 15 amino acids. The CDR3 nucleotides read TGTGCCAGCTCACCACCGGGCGGAAGCAATCAGCCCCAGCATTTT. Translated, it gives CASSPPGGSNQPQHF.

V gene TRBV18 combines with J gene TRBJ2-3; D remains unclear. The germline V gene encodes CDR1 KGHSH and CDR2 LQKENI. This CDR3 has 15 residues. V lost 1 base, J lost 5 bases, and 13 bases lay in between. The CDR3 bases are TGTGCCAGCTCACCACAGAGTTTAGTTCGAGATACGCAGTATTTT. Protein: CASSPQSLVRDTQYF. Full variable domain (outside the CDR3, taken from reference TRBV18 and TRBJ2-3): NAGVMQNPRHLVRRRGQEARLRCSPMKGHSHVYWYRQLPEEGLKFMVYLQKENIIDESGMPKERFSAEFPKEGPSILRIQQVVRGDSAAYFCASSPQSLVRDTQYFGPGTRLTVL.

This chain joins TRBV6-5 and TRBJ1-3; no clear D. Trimming took 5 bases from V and 6 from J, leaving 11 bases between them. The germline V gene encodes CDR1 MNHEY and CDR2 SVGAGI. The length of the CDR3 is 13 residues. The CDR3 DNA sequence: TGTGCCAGCAGTGAAGCGGTCGAAAACACCATATATTTT. It specifies CASSEAVENTIYF.

The CDR3 loop reads CAWNRVYTEAFF. Written as DNA, the CDR3 is TGTGCCTGGAACAGGGTCTACACTGAAGCTTTCTTT. This chain joins TRBV30 and TRBJ1-1, with D possibly being TRBD1 (6 bases). Germline V gene sequence: CDR1 GTSNPN, CDR2 SVGIG (reference sequence). CDR3 length: 12 amino acids. V gave up 4 bases and J gave up 3 bases, with 9 bases separating them.

The chain is built from TRBV7-6 and TRBJ2-4, with D possibly being TRBD1 (5 bases). Trimming cost V 1 base and J 12 bases, with 16 bases left between them. This CDR3 spans 14 amino acids. Germline V gene data show CDR1 as SGHVS and CDR2 as FNYEAQ. Here the CDR3 DNA reads TGTGCCAGCAGCTTAGGGTCAGGGAAGGACCGTCAGTACTTC. This encodes CASSLGSGKDRQYF.

This chain links TRBV28 with TRBJ2-7; possibly TRBD2 for D (5 bases). The CDR3 is made up of 14 amino acids. Trimming cost V 8 bases and J 1 base, with 15 bases left between them. The V gene's germline CDR1 is MDHEN and CDR2 SYDVKM. The CDR3 bases are TGTGCCAGCGGGCTAGTAGGGAGATCCTACGAGCAGTACTTC. This codes for CASGLVGRSYEQYF.

A few counts support this clone. This could be a read error, since a much larger clone is one nucleotide away. Other nucleotide sequences in the sample specify the same CDR3. This chain uses TRBV11-2 with TRBJ2-5, with unresolved D. V was cut by 3 bases and J by 2 bases, with 1 base left in between. This CDR3 contains 11 residues. Germline values: CDR1 SGHAT, CDR2 FQNNGV. The CDR3 region is CASSLQETQYF. In DNA form, the CDR3 reads TGTGCCAGCAGCTTGCAAGAGACCCAGTACTTC.

A remark on this clone: Sequence at one end of the junction differs from germline and may be a read error. The chain joins TRBV7-9 to TRBJ2-5; 7 bases align to TRBD1. CDR1 SEHNR and CDR2 FQNEAQ come from the germline V gene (reference sequence). CDR3 length: 12 residues. The CDR3 loop is CASSSPPGQPNF. DNA of the CDR3: TGTGCCAGCAGCTCGCCGCCGGGACAGCCAAACTTC.

As regards this clone: A much larger clone differs from this one at a single base, so this may be a read error. The sample has other DNA sequences that encode this CDR3 too. V usage is TRBV30 and J usage is TRBJ1-5; D is uncertain. Trimming stripped 1 base from V and 0 bases from J, with 4 bases between. There are 13 residues in the CDR3. Germline V CDR1 and CDR2: GTSNPN, SVGIG (reference sequence). The CDR3 is CAWSAGSNQPQHF. In DNA, the CDR3 is TGTGCCTGGAGTGCAGGTAGCAATCAGCCCCAGCATTTT.

Comments on this clone: At the DNA level, this CDR3 is encoded by other sequences in the same sample as well. The gene calls are TRBV2 and TRBJ1-1; D is uncertain. Trimming took 4 bases from V and 5 from J, leaving 8 bases between them. CDR3 length: 12 residues. Germline CDR1 is SNHLY and CDR2 is FYNNEI. The CDR3 here is CASSVRGTEAFF. The CDR3 bases are TGTGCCAGCAGTGTACGTGGGACTGAAGCTTTCTTT.

The rearrangement uses TRBV30 and TRBJ2-5, with a tentative D call TRBD1 (6 bases). V lost 2 bases and J lost 5, with 12 bases in between. This CDR3 has 13 amino acids. The germline V gene encodes CDR1 GTSNPN and CDR2 SVGIG (reference sequence). CDR3 bases: TGTGCCTGGAGTAGGGACATACGGGAGACCCAGTACTTC. Translating gives CAWSRDIRETQYF.

The chain links TRBV7-9 to TRBJ1-3, with D unclear. The V and J ends lost 0 bases and 0 bases respectively, with 12 bases between them. Germline V gene sequence: CDR1 SEHNR, CDR2 FQNEAQ (reference sequence). This CDR3 contains 17 residues. This CDR3 reads CASSLAPGSFSGNTIYF. The DNA of the CDR3 is TGTGCCAGCAGCTTAGCCCCCGGGTCTTTCTCTGGAAACACCATATATTTT.

V and J are TRBV5-4 and TRBJ1-2; D may be TRBD1 (5 bases). CDR1 is SGHNT, CDR2 YYREEE, per germline (reference sequence). The CDR3 has 13 residues. Trimming left V 3 bases short and J 4 bases short, with 10 bases between. The DNA for the CDR3 is TGTGCCAGCAGCTCGACAGTCCTCTATGGCTACACCTTC. It is translated as CASSSTVLYGYTF.

With respect to this clone: Other DNA sequences in this specimen translate into the identical CDR3. The chain recombines TRBV11-2 with TRBJ2-5; D may be TRBD1 (6 bases). Trimming pared 0 bases from V and 5 bases from J, leaving 13 bases between. The CDR3 length is 15 residues. Germline assignment: CDR1 SGHAT and CDR2 FQNNGV. CDR3 DNA sequence: TGTGCCAGCAGCTTAGAAGGGGGAAAAGGGGAGACCCAGTACTTC. Its protein is CASSLEGGKGETQYF.

V is TRBV7-3 and J is TRBJ1-2, with a possible D match to TRBD1 (6 bases). V lost 5 bases and J 4 bases, leaving 14 bases between the germline ends. CDR3 size: 14 residues. Germline CDR1 reads SGHTA; CDR2 reads FQGTGA. CDR3: CASSQGQLFYGYTF. CDR3 nucleotide sequence: TGTGCCAGCAGCCAAGGACAGCTCTTCTATGGCTACACCTTC.